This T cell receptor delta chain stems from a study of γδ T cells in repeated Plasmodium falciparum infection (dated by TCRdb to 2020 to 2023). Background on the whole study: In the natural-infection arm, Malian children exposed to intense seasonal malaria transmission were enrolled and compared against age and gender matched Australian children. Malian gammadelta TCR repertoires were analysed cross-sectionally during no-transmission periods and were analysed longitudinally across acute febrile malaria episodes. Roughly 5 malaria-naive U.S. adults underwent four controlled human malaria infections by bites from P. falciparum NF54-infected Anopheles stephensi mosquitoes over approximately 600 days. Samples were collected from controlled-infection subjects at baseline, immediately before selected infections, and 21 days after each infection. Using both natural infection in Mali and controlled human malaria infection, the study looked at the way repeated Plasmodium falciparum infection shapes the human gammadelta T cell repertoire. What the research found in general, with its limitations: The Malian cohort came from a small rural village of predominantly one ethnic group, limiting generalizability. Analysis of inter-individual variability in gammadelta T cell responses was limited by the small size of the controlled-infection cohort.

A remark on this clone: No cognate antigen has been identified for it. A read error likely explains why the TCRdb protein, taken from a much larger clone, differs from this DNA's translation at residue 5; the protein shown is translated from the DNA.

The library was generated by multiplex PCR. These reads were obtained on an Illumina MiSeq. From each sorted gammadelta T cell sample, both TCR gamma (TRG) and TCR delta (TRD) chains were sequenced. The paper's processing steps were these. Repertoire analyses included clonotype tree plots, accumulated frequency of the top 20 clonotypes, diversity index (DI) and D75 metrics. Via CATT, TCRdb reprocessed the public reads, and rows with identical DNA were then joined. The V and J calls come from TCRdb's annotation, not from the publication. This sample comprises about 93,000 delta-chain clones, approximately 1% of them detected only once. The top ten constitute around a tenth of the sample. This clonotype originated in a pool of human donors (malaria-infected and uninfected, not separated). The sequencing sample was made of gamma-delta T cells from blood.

In nucleotide form, the sequence is TGTGCTCTTGGGGGACTCTTGTCTCAAAAACTCATCTTT. This sequence encodes CALGGLLSQKLIF. The receptor chain draws on TRDV1 and TRDJ1; a confident D gene designation cannot be given. From the cysteine up to the phenylalanine, the CDR3 has a length of 13 residues. The DNA shown is the 39-base CDR3, in frame from base 1. A distance of 14 bases separates the germline ends of V and J, which lose 4 bases and 8 bases respectively. The germline V gene encodes CDR1 TSWWSYY and CDR2 QGS.